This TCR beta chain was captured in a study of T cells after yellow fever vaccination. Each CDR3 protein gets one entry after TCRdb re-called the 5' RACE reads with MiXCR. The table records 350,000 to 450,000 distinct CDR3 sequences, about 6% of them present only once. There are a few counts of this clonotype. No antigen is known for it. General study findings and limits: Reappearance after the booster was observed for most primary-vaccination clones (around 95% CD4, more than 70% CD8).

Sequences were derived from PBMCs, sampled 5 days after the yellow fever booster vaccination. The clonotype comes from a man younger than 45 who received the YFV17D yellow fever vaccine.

CDR3 DNA sequence: TGTGCCAGCATTAGTTCTATGTGGACAGATAAGGAGACCCAGTACTTC. Protein product: CASISSMWTDKETQYF. The V gene is TRBV28, the J gene TRBJ2-5; perhaps TRBD1 as D (6 bases). The CDR3 is 16 amino acids. V dropped 7 bases and J dropped 5 bases, with 23 bases sitting between them. The V gene's germline CDR1 is MDHEN and CDR2 SYDVKM.